The source of this T cell receptor (beta chain) is a study of blood T cells in healthy people across ages (dated by TCRdb to between 2014 and 2016). General notes on the study: In model experiments, roughly one uniquely barcoded TCR beta cDNA molecule per two T cells was captured by template switching. Using deep sequencing normalized with unique cDNA molecular identifiers, the study measured how TCR beta repertoire diversity changes with age. To avoid experimental bias, donors of different ages were spread randomly across the sequencing lanes. Two additional independent replicas of 1 million unique cDNA reads from the same blood draw were analyzed for two donors (one aged 18 to 30 and one aged 80 or older). The donors were divided into four age groups: young (average roughly 15 years), middle-aged (approximately 39), aged (about 60) and long-lived (82).

This clonotype was observed at least ten times. Its specific antigen is unknown. The record has no base qualities; no much larger clone is one base away. Donors were a few dozen systemically healthy Caucasian individuals from Russia aged roughly 6 to 95 years. Around 10 milliliters of peripheral blood were collected from each donor into EDTA-treated Vacutainer tubes. Ficoll-Paque density-gradient centrifugation was used to isolate PBMCs, with at least 6.5 million obtained per sample. Trizol reagent was used to extract total RNA from the PBMCs, yielding at least 5.5 micrograms per sample. Naive CD45RAhigh/CD27high T cell percentages were measured by flow cytometry on a PBMC aliquot from every donor. CDR1 and CDR2 were assigned from the germline V gene (reference sequence) as DFQATT and SNEGSKA. At the junction V is shortened by 1 base and J by 4 bases, with 16 bases in between. The CDR3 sequence holds 15 residues, the cysteine and phenylalanine included. The DNA shown is the 45-base CDR3, in frame from base 1.

The method was 5' RACE. The reads were generated on an Illumina HiSeq 2500. A second roughly 6 to 12 cycle PCR used a sample-barcoded 5' primer and a J-beta primer mix. Each TCR beta cDNA molecule received a unique molecular identifier from a template-switch 5' adaptor carrying 12 random nucleotides. Each sample yielded at least 2.5 million CDR3-containing paired-end reads. All of the RNA was converted into first-strand cDNA using the Mint cDNA synthesis kit, with a TRBC-specific oligonucleotide serving as the primer. After uracil-DNA glycosylase treatment, a first 18-cycle PCR used universal primers M1SS and BC2_uni_R on all cDNA. The authors processed their data as follows. Each sample was normalized by randomly selecting 1 million high-quality reads, each carrying a distinct molecular identifier. Instead of being binned into consensus sequences, reads with shared molecular identifiers were discarded. MiTCR, run with a Q25 quality threshold and the strictest error-elimination algorithm, handled CDR3 identification, clonotype clustering and error correction. A nonparametric unseen species model using Euler transformation provided a lower-bound estimate of total TCR beta diversity. The public sequencing data were trimmed at Q25 with fastp and processed into clonotypes with MiXCR by TCRdb, which kept only in-frame beta chains. Entries are consolidated by CDR3 protein sequence, retaining the most common genes and DNA. These V and J calls rely on TCRdb rather than the paper's analysis. In this sample the table shows about 650,000 distinct CDR3 sequences, less than 40% of which occur a single time. The top ten clones comprise 15% of the sample.

Study-level results and caveats: Because profiling used bulk unsorted PBMCs, naive and antigen-experienced compartments could not be compared conclusively. Donor CMV infection status was unknown, potentially confounding age-related changes in expanded clonotypes. As age increased, observed TCR beta diversity per million T cells dropped in a roughly linear way, and a significant reduction was already evident by age around 41. Compared with the aged group, more naive CD4+ T cells, fewer expanded clones and increased TCR diversity were shown by the long-lived group, suggesting age selection. Estimates of total diversity from one million sequenced T cells were regarded as lower bounds and underestimates. A strong correlation was found between observed TCR beta diversity and the percentage of naive T cells measured by flow cytometry.

The rearranged chain carries TRBV20-1 and TRBJ1-2; matching of 5 bases hints at TRBD1 as the D gene. Sequenced material: blood. The sequence derives from an elderly woman in good health. Donor details come from another sample of the same person, matched by shared clones. This receptor has the CDR3 CSARGRTGGAYGYTF. The nucleotide sequence reads TGCAGTGCTAGAGGGAGGACGGGCGGGGCCTATGGCTACACCTTC.